This record looks at one TCR beta chain sequence and its context. The isolated RNA, all of it, was reverse transcribed, so expressed TCRB transcripts were what got sequenced. Generated by immunoSEQ multiplex PCR, the TCRdb table keeps only in-frame clones and is missing some. The sample includes roughly 230,000 clones, 9.6% of them seen just once. These data belong to a study of beta chain features in type 1 diabetes. By way of CD45RO/CCR7/CD25/CD127/CD95/CD27, the CD4+ regulatory, stem cell-like memory, central memory and naive cells were sorted. With 2 bases removed from V and 7 bases from J, the gap between germline ends came to 11 bases. From germline, CDR1 is SGHTA and CDR2 FQGNSA. The CDR3 sequence is 13 residues long.

The origin of this receptor is a woman aged 18 to 35 in good health. The rearrangement links TRBV7-2 to TRBJ1-1; the D is unclear. Material for sequencing was naive CD4+ T cells from blood. As DNA, the CDR3 is TGTGCCAGCAGCTTAAAAGTAAGCGGTGAAGCTTTCTTT. Protein sequence: CASSLKVSGEAFF.